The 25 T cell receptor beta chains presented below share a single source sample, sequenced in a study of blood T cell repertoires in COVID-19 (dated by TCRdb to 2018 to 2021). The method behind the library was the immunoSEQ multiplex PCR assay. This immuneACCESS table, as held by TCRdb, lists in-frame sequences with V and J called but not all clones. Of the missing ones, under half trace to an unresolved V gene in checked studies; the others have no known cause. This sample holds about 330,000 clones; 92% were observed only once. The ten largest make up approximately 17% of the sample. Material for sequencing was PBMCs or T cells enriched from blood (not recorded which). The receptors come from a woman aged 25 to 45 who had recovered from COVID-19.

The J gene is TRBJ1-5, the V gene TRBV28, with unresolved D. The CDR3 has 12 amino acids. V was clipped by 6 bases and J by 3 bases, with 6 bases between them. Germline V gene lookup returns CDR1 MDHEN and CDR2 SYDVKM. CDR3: CASSRLNQPQHF. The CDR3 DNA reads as TGTGCCAGCAGCAGACTCAATCAGCCCCAGCATTTT.

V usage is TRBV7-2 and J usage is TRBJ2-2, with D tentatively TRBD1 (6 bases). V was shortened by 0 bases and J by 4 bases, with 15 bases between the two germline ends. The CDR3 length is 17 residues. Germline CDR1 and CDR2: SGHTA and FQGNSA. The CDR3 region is CASSLAPNTGRTGELFF. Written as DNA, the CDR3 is TGTGCCAGCAGCTTAGCCCCGAACACAGGGCGCACCGGGGAGCTGTTTTTT.

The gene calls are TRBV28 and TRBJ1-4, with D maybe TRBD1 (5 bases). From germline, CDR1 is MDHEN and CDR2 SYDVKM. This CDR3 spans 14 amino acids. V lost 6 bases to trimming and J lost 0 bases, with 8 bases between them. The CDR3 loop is CASRGGTTNEKLFF. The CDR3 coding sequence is TGTGCCAGCAGGGGGGGTACAACTAATGAAAAACTGTTTTTT.

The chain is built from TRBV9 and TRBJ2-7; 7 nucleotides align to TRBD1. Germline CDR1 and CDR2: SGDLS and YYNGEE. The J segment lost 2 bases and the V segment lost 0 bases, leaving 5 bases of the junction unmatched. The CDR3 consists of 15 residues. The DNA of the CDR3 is TGTGCCAGCAGCGTAGAAGGGGGCCCTGCCTACGAGCAGTACTTC. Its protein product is CASSVEGGPAYEQYF.

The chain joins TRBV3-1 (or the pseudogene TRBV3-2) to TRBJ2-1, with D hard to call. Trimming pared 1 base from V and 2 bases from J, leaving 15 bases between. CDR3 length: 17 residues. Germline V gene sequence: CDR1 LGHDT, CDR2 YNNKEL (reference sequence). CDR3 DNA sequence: TGTGCCAGCAGCCAAGTATATCAGGTCCCTGCCTACAATGAGCAGTTCTTC. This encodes CASSQVYQVPAYNEQFF.

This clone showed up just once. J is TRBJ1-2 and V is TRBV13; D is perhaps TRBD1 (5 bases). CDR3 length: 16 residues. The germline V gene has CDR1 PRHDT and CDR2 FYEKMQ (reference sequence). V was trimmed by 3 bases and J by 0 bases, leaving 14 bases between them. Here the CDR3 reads CASSFYQGGTNYGYTF. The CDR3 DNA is TGTGCCAGCAGCTTTTACCAGGGAGGAACTAACTATGGCTACACCTTC.

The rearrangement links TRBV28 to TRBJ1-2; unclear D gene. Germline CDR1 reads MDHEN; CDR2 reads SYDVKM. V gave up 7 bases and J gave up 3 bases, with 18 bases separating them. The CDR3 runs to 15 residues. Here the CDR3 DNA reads TGTGCCAGCATTACTAAGGCCAACTGGTACTATGGCTACACCTTC. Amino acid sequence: CASITKANWYYGYTF.

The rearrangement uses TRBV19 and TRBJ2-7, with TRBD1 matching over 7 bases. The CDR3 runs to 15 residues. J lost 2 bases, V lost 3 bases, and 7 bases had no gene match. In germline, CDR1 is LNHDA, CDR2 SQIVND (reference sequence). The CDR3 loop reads CASSIPGQPTYEQYF. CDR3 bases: TGTGCCAGTAGTATCCCGGGACAGCCGACCTACGAGCAGTACTTC. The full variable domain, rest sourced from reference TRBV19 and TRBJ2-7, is DGGITQSPKYLFRKEGQNVTLSCEQNLNHDAMYWYRQDPGQGLRLIYYSQIVNDFQKGDIAEGYSVSREKKESFPLTVTSAQKNPTAFYLCASSIPGQPTYEQYFGPGTRLTVT.

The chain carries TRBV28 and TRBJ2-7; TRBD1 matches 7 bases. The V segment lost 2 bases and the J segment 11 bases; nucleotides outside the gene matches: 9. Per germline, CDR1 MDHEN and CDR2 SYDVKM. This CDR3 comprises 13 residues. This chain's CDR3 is CASSLEGDSFKYF. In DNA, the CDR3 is TGTGCCAGCAGTTTAGAGGGGGACAGTTTTAAGTACTTC.

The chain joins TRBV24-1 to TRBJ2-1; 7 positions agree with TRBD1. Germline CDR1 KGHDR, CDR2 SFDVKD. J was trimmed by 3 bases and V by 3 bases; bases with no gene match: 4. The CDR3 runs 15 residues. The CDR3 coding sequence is TGTGCCACCAGTGATCCGGGACAGCTCTACAATGAGCAGTTCTTC. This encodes CATSDPGQLYNEQFF.

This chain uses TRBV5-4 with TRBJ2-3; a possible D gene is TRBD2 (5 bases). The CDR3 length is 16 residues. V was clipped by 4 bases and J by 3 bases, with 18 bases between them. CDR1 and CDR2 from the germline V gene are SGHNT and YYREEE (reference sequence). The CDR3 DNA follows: TGTGCCAGCAGCCCACGGTCGGGAAAGAGAACAGATACGCAGTATTTT. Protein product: CASSPRSGKRTDTQYF.

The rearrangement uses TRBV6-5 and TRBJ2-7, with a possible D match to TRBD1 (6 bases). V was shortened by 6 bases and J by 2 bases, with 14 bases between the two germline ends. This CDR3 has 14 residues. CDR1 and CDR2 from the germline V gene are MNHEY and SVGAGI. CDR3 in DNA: TGTGCCAGCAGCCTACAGGGTAGCCCCTACGAGCAGTACTTC. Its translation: CASSLQGSPYEQYF.

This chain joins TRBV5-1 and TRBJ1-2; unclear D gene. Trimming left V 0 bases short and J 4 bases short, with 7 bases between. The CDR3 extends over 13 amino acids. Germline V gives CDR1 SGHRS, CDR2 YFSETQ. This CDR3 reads CASSLGNPYGYTF. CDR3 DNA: TGCGCCAGCAGCTTGGGTAATCCCTATGGCTACACCTTC.

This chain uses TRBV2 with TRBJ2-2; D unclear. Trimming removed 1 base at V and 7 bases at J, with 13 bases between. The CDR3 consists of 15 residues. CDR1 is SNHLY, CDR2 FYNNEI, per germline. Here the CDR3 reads CASSEDSKVGGELFF. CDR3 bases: TGTGCCAGCAGTGAAGATAGCAAAGTCGGCGGGGAGCTGTTTTTT.

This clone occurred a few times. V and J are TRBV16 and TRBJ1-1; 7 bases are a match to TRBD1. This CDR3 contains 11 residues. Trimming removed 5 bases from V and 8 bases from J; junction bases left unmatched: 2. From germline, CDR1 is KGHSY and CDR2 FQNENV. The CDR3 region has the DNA TGTGCCAGCAGCTTACAGGGGGAAGCTTTCTTT. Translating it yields CASSLQGEAFF.

The CDR3 DNA follows: TGTGCCAGCTGCAAGGACATGAACACTGAAGCTTTCTTT. Its translation is CASCKDMNTEAFF. V is TRBV2 and J is TRBJ1-1; tentatively, D is TRBD1 (5 bases). The CDR3 contains 13 residues. CDR1 is SNHLY and CDR2 is FYNNEI in the germline V gene. Trimming cost V 8 bases and J 0 bases, with 10 bases left between them.

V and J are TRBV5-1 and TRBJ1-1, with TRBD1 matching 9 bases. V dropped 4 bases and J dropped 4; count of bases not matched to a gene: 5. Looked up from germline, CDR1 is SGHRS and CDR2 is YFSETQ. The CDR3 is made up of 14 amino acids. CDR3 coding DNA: TGCGCCAGCAGCGATACAGGGGGCACCACTGAAGCTTTCTTT. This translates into CASSDTGGTTEAFF.

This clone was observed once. CDR3 residues: CASSRGQVATNEKLFF. The CDR3 DNA follows: TGTGCCAGTAGTAGAGGACAGGTTGCAACTAATGAAAAACTGTTTTTT. The chain carries TRBV19 and TRBJ1-4, with TRBD1 matching over 7 bases. The CDR3 spans 16 residues. The germline CDR1 and CDR2 sequences are LNHDA and SQIVND (reference sequence). Unmatched junction bases numbered 5, after V lost 4 bases and J lost 0 bases.

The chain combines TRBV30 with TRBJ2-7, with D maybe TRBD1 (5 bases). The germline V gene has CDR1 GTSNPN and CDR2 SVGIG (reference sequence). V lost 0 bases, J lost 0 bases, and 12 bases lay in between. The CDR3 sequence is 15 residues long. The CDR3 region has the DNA TGTGCCTGGAGTGTAAAGCAGGGCTACTCCTACGAGCAGTACTTC. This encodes CAWSVKQGYSYEQYF.

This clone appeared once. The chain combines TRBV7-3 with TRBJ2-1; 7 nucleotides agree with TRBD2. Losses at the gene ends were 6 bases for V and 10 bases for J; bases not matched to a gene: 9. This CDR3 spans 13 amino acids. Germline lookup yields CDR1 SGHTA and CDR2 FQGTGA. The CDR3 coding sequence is TGTGCCAGCAGACGGGACCAGCGGGAAGAGCAGTTCTTC. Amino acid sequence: CASRRDQREEQFF.

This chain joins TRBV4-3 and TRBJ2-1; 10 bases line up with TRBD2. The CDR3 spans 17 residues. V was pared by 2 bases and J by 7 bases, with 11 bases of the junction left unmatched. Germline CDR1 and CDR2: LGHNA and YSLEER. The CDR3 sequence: CASSQRVAGGGLNEQFF. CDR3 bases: TGCGCCAGCAGCCAACGGGTAGCGGGGGGCGGTTTAAATGAGCAGTTCTTC.

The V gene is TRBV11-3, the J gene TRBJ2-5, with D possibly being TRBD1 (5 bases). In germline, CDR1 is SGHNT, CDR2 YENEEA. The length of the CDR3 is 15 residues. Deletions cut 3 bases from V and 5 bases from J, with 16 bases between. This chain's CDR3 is CASSLGREERETQYF. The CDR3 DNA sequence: TGTGCCAGCAGCTTGGGCAGGGAAGAGAGGGAGACCCAGTACTTC.

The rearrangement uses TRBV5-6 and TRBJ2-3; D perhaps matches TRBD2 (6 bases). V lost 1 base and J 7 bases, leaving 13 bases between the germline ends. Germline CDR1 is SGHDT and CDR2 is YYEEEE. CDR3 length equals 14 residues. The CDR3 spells CASSLSGAPYTQYF. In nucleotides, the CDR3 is TGTGCCAGCAGCTTGTCGGGAGCCCCCTATACGCAGTATTTT.

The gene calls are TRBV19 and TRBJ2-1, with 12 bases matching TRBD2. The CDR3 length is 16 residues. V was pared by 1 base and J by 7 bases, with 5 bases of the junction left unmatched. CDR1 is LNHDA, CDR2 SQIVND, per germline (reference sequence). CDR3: CASSIARTSGTNEQFF. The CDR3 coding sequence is TGTGCCAGTAGTATAGCCCGGACTAGCGGGACGAATGAGCAGTTCTTC.

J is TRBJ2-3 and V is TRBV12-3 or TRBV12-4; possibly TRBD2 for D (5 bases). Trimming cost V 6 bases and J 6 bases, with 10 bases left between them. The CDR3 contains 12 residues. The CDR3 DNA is TGTGCCAGCAGCGGGGTTGGGGATACGCAGTATTTT. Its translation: CASSGVGDTQYF.